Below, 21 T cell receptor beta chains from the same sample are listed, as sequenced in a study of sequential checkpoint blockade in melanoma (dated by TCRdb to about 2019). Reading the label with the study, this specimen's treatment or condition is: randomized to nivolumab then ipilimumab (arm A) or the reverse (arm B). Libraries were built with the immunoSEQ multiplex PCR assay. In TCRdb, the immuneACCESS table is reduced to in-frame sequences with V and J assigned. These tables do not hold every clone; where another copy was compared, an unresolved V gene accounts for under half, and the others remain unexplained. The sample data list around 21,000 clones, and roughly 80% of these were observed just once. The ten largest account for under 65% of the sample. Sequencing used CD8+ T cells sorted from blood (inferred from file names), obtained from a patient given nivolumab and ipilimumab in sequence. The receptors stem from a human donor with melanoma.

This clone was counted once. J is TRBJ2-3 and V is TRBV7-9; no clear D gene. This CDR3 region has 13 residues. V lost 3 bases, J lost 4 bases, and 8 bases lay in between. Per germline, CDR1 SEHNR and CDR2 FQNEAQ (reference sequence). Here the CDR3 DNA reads TGTGCCAGCAGCTTTAAGCTCGCAGATACGCAGTATTTT. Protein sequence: CASSFKLADTQYF.

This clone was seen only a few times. CDR3 sequence: CASWAGFGYTF. CDR3 DNA: TGTGCCAGCTGGGCAGGGTTCGGCTACACCTTC. This chain connects TRBV25-1 to TRBJ1-2, with a possible D match to TRBD1 (5 bases). The CDR3 loop spans 11 amino acids. Germline V gene sequence: CDR1 MGHDK, CDR2 SYGVNS. Between the trimmed V and J ends, which lost 8 bases and 8 bases, there was a span of 12 bases.

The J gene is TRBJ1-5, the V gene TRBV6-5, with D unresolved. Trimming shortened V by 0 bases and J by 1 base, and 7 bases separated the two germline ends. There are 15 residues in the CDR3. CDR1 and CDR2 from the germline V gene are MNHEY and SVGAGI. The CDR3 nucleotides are TGTGCCAGCAGTTACTCTGGCAGGAGCAATCAGCCCCAGCATTTT. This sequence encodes CASSYSGRSNQPQHF.

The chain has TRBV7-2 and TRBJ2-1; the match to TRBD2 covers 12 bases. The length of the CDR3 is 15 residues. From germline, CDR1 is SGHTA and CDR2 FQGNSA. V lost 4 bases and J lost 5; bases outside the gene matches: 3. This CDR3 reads CASSSSGGAHNEQFF. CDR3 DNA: TGTGCCAGCAGCTCTAGCGGGGGGGCCCACAATGAGCAGTTCTTC. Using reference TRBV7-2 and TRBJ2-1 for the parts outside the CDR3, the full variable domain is GAGVSQSPSNKVTEKGKDVELRCDPISGHTALYWYRQSLGQGLEFLIYFQGNSAPDKSGLPSDRFSAERTGGSVSTLTIQRTQQEDSAVYLCASSSSGGAHNEQFFGPGTRLTVL.

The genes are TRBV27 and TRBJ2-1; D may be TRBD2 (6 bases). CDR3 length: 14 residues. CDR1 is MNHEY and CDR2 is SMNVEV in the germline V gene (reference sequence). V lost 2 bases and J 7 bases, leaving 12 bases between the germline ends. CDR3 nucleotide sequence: TGTGCCAGCAGTTTAGGAGGGGTTTGGAATGAGCAGTTCTTC. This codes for CASSLGGVWNEQFF.

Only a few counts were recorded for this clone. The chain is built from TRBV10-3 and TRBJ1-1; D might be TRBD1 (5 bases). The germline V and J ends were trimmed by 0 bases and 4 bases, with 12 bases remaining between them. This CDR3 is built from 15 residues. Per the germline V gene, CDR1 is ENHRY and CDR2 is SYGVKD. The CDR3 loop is CAISESGGIATEAFF. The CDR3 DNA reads TGTGCCATCAGTGAGTCGGGGGGAATTGCCACTGAAGCTTTCTTT.

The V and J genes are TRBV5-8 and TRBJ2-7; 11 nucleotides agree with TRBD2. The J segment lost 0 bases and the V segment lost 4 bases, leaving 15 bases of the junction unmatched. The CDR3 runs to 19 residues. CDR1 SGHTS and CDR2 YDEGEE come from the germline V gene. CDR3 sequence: CASSQRLAGLTLSSYEQYF. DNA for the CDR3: TGTGCCAGCAGCCAACGACTAGCGGGGTTGACTTTAAGCTCCTACGAGCAGTACTTC.

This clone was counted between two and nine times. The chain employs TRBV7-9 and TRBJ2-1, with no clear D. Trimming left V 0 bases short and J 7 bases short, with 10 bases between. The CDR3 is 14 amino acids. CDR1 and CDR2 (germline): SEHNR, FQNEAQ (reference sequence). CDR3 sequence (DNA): TGTGCCAGCAGCTTAGCGTTCGCGTTTAATGAGCAGTTCTTC. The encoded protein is CASSLAFAFNEQFF.

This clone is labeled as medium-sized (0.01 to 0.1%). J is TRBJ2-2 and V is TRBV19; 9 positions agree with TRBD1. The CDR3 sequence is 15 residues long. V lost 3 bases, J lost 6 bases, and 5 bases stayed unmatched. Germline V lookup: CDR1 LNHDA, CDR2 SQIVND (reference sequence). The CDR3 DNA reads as TGTGCCAGTAGTATTGGACAGGGGCTCGCCGGGGAGCTGTTTTTT. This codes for CASSIGQGLAGELFF.

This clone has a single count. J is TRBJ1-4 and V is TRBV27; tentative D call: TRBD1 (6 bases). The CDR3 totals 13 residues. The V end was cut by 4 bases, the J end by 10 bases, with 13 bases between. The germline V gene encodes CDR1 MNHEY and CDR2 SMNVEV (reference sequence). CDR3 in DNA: TGTGCCAGCAGTTCTACAGGGTGGAGAAAACTGTTTTTT. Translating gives CASSSTGWRKLFF. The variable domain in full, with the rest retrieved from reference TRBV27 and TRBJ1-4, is EAQVTQNPRYLITVTGKKLTVTCSQNMNHEYMSWYRQDPGLGLRQIYYSMNVEVTDKGDVPEGYKVSRKEKRNFPLILESPSPNQTSLYFCASSSTGWRKLFFGSGTQLSVL.

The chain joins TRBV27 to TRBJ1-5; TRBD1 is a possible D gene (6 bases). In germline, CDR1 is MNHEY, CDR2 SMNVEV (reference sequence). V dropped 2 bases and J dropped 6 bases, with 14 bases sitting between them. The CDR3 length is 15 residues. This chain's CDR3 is CASSLGGSGAQPQHF. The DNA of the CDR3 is TGTGCCAGCAGTTTAGGCGGTTCAGGGGCTCAGCCCCAGCATTTT.

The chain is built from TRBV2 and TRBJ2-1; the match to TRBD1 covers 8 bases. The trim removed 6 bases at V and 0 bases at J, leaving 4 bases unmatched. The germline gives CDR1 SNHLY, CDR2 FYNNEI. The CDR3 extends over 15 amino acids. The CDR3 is CASRATGVSYNEQFF. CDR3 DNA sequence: TGTGCCAGCAGGGCGACAGGGGTCTCCTACAATGAGCAGTTCTTC.

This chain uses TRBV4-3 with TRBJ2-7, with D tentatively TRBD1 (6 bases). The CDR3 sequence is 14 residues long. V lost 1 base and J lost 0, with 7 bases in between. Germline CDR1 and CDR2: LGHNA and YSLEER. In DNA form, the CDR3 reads TGCGCCAGCAGCCAAGGGACAGCCTCCTACGAGCAGTACTTC. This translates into CASSQGTASYEQYF.

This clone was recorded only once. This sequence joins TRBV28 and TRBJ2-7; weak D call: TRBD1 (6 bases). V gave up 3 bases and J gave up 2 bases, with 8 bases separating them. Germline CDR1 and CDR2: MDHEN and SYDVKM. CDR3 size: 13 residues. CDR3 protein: CASSLDSAYEQYF. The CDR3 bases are TGTGCCAGCAGTTTGGACAGTGCCTACGAGCAGTACTTC.

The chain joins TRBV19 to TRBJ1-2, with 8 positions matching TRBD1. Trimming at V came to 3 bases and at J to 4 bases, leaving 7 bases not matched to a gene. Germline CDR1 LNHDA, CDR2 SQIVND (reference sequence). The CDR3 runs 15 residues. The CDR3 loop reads CASSIGAGGIYGYTF. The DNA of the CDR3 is TGTGCCAGTAGTATCGGGGCAGGGGGCATCTATGGCTACACCTTC.

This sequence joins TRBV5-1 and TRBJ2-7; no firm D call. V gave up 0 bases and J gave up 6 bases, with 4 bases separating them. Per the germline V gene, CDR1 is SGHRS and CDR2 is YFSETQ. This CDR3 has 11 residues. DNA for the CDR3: TGCGCCAGCAGCTTGGCAGGCGAGCAGTACTTC. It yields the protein CASSLAGEQYF.

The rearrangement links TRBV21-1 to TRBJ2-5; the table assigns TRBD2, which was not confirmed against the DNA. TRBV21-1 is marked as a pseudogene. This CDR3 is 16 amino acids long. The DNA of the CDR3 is TGTGCCAGCAGCAAAGTTAGCGGGGGGTACCAAGAGACCCAGTACTTC. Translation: CASSKVSGGYQETQYF.

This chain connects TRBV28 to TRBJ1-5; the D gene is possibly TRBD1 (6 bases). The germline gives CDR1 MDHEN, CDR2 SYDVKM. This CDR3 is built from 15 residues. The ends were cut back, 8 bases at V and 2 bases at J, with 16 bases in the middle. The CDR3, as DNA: TGTGCCAGCGGGCAGGGGCGAGTAGGCAATCAGCCCCAGCATTTT. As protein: CASGQGRVGNQPQHF. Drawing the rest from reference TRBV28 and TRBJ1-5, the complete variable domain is DVKVTQSSRYLVKRTGEKVFLECVQDMDHENMFWYRQDPGLGLRLIYFSYDVKMKEKGDIPEGYSVSREKKERFSLILESASTNQTSMYLCASGQGRVGNQPQHFGDGTRLSIL.

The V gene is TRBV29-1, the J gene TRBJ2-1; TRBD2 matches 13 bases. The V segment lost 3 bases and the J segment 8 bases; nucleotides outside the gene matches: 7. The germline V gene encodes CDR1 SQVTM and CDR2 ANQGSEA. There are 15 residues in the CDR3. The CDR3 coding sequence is TGCAGCGTTGAGGGGGGGACTAGCGGGGACTATGAGCAGTTCTTC. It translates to CSVEGGTSGDYEQFF.

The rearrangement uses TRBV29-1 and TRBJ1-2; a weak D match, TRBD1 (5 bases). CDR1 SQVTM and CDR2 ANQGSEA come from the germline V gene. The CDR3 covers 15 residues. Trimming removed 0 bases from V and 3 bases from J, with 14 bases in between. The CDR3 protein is CSVEDPWTKHYGYTF. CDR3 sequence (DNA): TGCAGCGTTGAAGATCCCTGGACAAAACACTATGGCTACACCTTC.

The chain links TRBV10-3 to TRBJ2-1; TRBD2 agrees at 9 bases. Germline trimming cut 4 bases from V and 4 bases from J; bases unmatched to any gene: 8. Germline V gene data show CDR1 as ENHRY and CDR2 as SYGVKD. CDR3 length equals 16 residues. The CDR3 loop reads CAISAGASGVYNEQFF. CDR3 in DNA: TGTGCCATCAGTGCGGGGGCTAGCGGGGTGTACAATGAGCAGTTCTTC.